Included here is one TCR beta chain sequence, with context. This clone has just a few counts. The clone's antigen remains unknown. One base away there is no much larger clone; base qualities are not given. Other nucleotide sequences in the sample specify the same CDR3. TCRbeta CDR3 regions were amplified from genomic DNA by means of the immunoSEQ Assay, a bias-controlled multiplex PCR. In the source study's methods: Within the assay, amplification of reference gene primers was used to estimate how many nucleated cells each sample contained. To quantify the absolute abundance of each unique TCRbeta CDR3 rearrangement, sequence reads were collapsed and filtered. Productive Simpson clonality was computed per sample as the square root of Simpson's diversity index over productive rearrangements. Drawn from immuneACCESS, this table holds only the in-frame rearrangements with V and J called that TCRdb kept. Clones are partly lost; checked studies trace under half to an unresolved V gene and leave the rest unexplained. V and J calls and clone size follow that table, whereas D and trimming were derived from the DNA. A total of 200,000 or so clones appear in this sample, 82% of them only once. Of the sample, approximately 6.9% falls within the top ten clones.

This specimen belongs to a study of blood T cell repertoires in COVID-19 (dated by TCRdb to the early 2020s). Regarding the complete study: Samples from collaborators originated in the United States, Italy and Spain and spanned both the acute and convalescent phases of COVID-19. The material from the prospective study consisted of cDNA or gDNA derived from T cells, B-cell-depleted T cells, or PBMCs. The dataset comprised deeply sampled blood TCRbeta repertoires from subjects exposed to, actively infected with, or recovered from COVID-19. A freely available public database, intended as a resource for researchers studying the immune response to SARS-CoV-2, is where the repertoires were released. The samples were drawn from two sources: the first 160 participants of the ongoing ImmuneRACE study, and 1,000 to 1,500 subjects contributed by 6 global collaborators. Sample metadata almost always included a de-identified subject ID, COVID-19 status, age in years and sex. Where available, HLA class I and class II types were taken from metadata supplied by the sample provider and were not determined by assay-based typing.

Whole blood was collected in K2EDTA tubes by collaborating institutions according to the institutions' own protocols. For TCRbeta analysis, collaborators shipped samples in one of three forms: frozen whole blood, isolated PBMCs, or DNA extracted from either of those sample types. Study-level results and caveats: How much clinical and demographic metadata was included differed by source and by participant, and the metadata was provided uncurated.

From the cysteine up to the phenylalanine, the CDR3 has a length of 15 residues. Only CDR3 DNA is held: 45 bases, read in frame from base 1. V is reduced by 0 bases and J by 2 bases, leaving a spacing of 9 bases between them. Taken from the germline V gene, the CDR1 and CDR2 loops are SGDLS and YYNGEE. In this chain, TRBV9 is recombined with TRBJ1-3; the D segment could be TRBD1, given 6 matching bases. The clonotype originates from a human donor with acute or convalescent COVID-19. The donor label of this sample is uncertain. Sequenced sample: peripheral blood. The DNA sequence reads TGTGCCAGCAGCGTAGCGGCAGGGGCTGGAAACACCATATATTTT. This is translated as CASSVAAGAGNTIYF.